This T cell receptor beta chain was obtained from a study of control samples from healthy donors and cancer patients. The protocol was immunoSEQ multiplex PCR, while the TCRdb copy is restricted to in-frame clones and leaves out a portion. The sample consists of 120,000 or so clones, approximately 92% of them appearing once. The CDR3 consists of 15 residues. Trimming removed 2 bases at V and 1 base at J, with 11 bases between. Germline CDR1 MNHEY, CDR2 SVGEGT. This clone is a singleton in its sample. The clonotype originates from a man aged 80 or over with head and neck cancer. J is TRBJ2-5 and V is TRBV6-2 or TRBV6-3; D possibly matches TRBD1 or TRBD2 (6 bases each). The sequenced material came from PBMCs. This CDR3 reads CASSYGGRLQETQYF. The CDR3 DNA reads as TGTGCCAGCAGTTACGGGGGGCGACTCCAAGAGACCCAGTACTTC.